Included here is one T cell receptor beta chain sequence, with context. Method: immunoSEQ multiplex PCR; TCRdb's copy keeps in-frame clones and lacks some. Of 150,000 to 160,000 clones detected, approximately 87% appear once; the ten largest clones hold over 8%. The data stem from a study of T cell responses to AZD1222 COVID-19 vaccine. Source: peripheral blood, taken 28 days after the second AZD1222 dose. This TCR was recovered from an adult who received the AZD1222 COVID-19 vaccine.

The CDR3 DNA reads as TGTGCCAGCAGCCTGACTAGCGGGAGGGGTGGGGAGACCCAGTACTTC. This codes for CASSLTSGRGGETQYF. The chain recombines TRBV27 with TRBJ2-5, with 14 bases aligning to TRBD2. Germline-derived CDR1 and CDR2 are MNHEY and SMNVEV (reference sequence). Losses at the gene ends were 6 bases for V and 5 bases for J; bases not matched to a gene: 8. The CDR3 sequence is 16 residues long.